This TCR beta chain was sequenced during a study of T cells in Graves' hyperthyroidism and ophthalmopathy. This clonotype showed up just a few times. No antigen is known for it. Amplified TCR beta CDR3 regions came from RNA transcripts. The TCR CDR3 first-round RT-PCR relied on the HTBI primer set. TCRdb recomputed calls from the multiplex PCR reads with MiXCR, one row per CDR3 protein. Of hundreds of thousands of distinct CDR3 sequences listed, about 20% are singletons. Study-level results: Ophthalmopathy, as predicted by the model, came a median approximately 6.5 months after the prediction. Appearing also in blood were most of the thyroid clonotypes expanded above 0.001. In the analysis, a 13 V-J model separated ophthalmopathy from stable hyperthyroidism.

Trimming removed 4 bases from V and 3 bases from J; junction bases left unmatched: 8. Germline CDR1 reads SEHNR; CDR2 reads FQNEAQ (reference sequence). This CDR3 region has 16 residues. The receptor was derived from a man aged 35 to 55 with Graves' ophthalmopathy. Sequenced: blood. The chain is built from TRBV7-9 and TRBJ2-3, with TRBD2 matching 9 bases. The CDR3 here is CASSSLAGEGTDTQYF. CDR3 DNA sequence: TGTGCCAGCAGCTCTTTAGCGGGAGAGGGAACAGATACGCAGTATTTT.